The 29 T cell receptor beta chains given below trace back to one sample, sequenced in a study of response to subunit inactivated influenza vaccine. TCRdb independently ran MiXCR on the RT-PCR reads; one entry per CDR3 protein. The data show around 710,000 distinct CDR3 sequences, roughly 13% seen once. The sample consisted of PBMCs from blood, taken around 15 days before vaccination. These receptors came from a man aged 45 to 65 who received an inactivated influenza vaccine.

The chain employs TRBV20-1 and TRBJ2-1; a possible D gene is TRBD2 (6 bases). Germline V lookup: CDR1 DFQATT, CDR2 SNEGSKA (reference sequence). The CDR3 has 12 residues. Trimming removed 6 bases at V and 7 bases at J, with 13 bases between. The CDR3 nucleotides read TGCAGTGCGGGTCGGGGGAAGAATGAGCAGTTCTTC. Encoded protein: CSAGRGKNEQFF.

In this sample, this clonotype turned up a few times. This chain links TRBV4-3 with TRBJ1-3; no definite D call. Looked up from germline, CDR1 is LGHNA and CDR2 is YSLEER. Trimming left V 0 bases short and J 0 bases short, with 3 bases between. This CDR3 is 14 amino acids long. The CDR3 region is CASSQENSGNTIYF. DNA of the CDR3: TGCGCCAGCAGCCAAGAAAACTCTGGAAACACCATATATTTT.

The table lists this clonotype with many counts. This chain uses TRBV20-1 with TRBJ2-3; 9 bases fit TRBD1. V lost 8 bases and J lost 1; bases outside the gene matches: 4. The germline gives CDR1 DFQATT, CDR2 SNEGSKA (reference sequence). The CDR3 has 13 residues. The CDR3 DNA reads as TGCAGTCCCAGGACAGGGGGCACAGATACGCAGTATTTT. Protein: CSPRTGGTDTQYF.

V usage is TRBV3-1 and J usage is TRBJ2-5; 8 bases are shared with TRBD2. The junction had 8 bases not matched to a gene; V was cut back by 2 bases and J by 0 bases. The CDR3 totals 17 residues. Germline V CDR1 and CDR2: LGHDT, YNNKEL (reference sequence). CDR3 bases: TGTGCCAGCAGCCAATTGAGACTAGCGACTTACCAAGAGACCCAGTACTTC. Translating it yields CASSQLRLATYQETQYF.

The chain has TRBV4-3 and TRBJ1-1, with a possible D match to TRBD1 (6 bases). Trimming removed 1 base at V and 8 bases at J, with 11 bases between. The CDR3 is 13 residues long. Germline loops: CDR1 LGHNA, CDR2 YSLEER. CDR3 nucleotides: TGCGCCAGCAGCCAAGTGGGGGGGGCCGAAGCTTTCTTT. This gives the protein CASSQVGGAEAFF.

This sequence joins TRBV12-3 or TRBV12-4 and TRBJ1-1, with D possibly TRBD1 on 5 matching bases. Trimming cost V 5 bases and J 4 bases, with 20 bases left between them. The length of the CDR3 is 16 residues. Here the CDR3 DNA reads TGTGCCAGCAGTCCATGTGGGGGGACGGGGGGCACTGAAGCTTTCTTT. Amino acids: CASSPCGGTGGTEAFF.

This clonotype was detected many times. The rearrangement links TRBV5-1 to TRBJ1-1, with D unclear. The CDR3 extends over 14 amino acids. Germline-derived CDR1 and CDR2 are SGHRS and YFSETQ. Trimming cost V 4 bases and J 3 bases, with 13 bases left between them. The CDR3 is CASSQNPTDTEAFF. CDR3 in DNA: TGCGCCAGCAGCCAAAACCCCACGGACACTGAAGCTTTCTTT.

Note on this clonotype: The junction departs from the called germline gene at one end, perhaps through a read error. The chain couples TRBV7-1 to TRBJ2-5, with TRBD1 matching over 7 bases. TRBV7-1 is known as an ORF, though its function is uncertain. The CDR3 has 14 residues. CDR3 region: CASSRDSTMETQYF. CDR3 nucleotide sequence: TGTGCCAGCAGCAGGGACAGTACCATGGAGACCCAGTACTTT.

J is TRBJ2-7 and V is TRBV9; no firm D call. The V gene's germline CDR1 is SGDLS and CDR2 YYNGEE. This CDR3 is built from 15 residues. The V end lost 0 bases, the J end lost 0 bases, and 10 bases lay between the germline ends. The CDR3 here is CASSVAVESSYEQYF. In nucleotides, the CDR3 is TGTGCCAGCAGCGTAGCTGTGGAGAGCTCCTACGAGCAGTACTTC.

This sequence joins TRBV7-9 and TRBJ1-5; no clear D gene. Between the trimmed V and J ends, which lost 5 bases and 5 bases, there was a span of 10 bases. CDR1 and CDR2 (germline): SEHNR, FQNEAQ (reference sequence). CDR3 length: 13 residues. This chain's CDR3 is CASSRLSDQPQHF. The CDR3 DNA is TGTGCCAGCAGCCGTCTCTCCGATCAGCCCCAGCATTTT. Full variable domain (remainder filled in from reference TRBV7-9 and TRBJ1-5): DTGVSQNPRHKITKRGQNVTFRCDPISEHNRLYWYRQTLGQGPEFLTYFQNEAQLEKSRLLSDRFSAERPKGSFSTLEIQRTEQGDSAMYLCASSRLSDQPQHFGDGTRLSIL.

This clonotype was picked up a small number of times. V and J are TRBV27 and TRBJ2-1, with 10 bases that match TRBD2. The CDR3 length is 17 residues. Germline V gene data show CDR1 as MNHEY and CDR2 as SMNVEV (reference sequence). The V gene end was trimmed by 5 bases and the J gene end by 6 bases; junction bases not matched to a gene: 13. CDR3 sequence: CASSPRRLAGEVNEQFF. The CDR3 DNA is TGTGCCAGCAGTCCCAGGCGCCTAGCGGGGGAAGTCAATGAGCAGTTCTTC.

Written as DNA, the CDR3 is TGCAGTGCTAGAGGACGCTTGGGGCTAGCGTACGAGCAGTACTTC. It is translated as CSARGRLGLAYEQYF. The chain has TRBV20-1 and TRBJ2-7; TRBD2 might be the D (6 bases). The CDR3 totals 15 residues. V was clipped by 1 base and J by 4 bases, with 17 bases between them. Per germline, CDR1 DFQATT and CDR2 SNEGSKA (reference sequence).

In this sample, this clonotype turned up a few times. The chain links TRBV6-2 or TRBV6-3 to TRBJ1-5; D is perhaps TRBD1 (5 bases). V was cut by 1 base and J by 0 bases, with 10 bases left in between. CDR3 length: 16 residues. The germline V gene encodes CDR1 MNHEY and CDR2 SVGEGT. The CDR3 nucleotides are TGTGCCAGCAGTTACTACGGGACGGCTAGCAATCAGCCCCAGCATTTT. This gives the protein CASSYYGTASNQPQHF.

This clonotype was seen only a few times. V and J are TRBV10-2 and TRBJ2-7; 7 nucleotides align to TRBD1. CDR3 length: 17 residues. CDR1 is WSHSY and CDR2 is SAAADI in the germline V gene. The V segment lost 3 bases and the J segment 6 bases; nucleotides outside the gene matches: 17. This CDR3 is CASSDRINRGRLAEQYF. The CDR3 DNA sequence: TGCGCCAGCAGTGACCGCATCAACAGGGGACGCTTAGCCGAGCAGTACTTC.

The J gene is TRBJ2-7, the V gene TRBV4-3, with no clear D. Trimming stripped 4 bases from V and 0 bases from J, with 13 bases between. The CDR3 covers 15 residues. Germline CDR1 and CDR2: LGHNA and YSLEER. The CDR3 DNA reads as TGCGCCAGCAGCCTCCAGTACGGGCCCTCCTACGAGCAGTACTTC. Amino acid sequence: CASSLQYGPSYEQYF.

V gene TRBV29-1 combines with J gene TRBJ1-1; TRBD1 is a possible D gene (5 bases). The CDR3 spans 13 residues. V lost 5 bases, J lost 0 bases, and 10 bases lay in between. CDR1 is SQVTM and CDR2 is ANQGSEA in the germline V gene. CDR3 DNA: TGCAGCGTTCGGACGGGACTGAACACTGAAGCTTTCTTT. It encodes CSVRTGLNTEAFF.

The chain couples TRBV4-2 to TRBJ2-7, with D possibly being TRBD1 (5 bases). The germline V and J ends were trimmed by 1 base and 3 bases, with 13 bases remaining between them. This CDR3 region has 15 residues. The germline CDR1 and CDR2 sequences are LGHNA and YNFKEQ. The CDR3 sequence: CASSQGTGQGYEQYF. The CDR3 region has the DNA TGTGCCAGCAGCCAAGGTACGGGCCAGGGCTACGAGCAGTACTTC.

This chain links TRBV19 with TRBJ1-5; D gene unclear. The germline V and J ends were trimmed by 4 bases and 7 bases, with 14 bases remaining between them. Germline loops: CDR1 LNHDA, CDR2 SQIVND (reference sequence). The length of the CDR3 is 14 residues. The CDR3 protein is CASSTDETPQPQHF. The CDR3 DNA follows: TGTGCCAGTAGTACGGACGAAACCCCCCAGCCCCAGCATTTT. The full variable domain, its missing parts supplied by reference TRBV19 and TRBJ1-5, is DGGITQSPKYLFRKEGQNVTLSCEQNLNHDAMYWYRQDPGQGLRLIYYSQIVNDFQKGDIAEGYSVSREKKESFPLTVTSAQKNPTAFYLCASSTDETPQPQHFGDGTRLSIL.

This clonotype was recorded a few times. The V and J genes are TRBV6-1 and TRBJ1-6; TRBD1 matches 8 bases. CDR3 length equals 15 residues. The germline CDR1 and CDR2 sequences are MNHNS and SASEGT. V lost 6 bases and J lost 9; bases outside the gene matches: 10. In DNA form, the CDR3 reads TGTGCCAGCAGACCAACAGGGGGGGCCTTTTCACCCCTCCACTTT. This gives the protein CASRPTGGAFSPLHF.

The CDR3 nucleotides are TGTGCCAGCAGTTTCCCTAGCGGGGAAGGGCCCTACGAGCAGTACTTC. It specifies CASSFPSGEGPYEQYF. This chain links TRBV6-5 with TRBJ2-7; TRBD2 aligns across 9 bases. The CDR3 runs 16 residues. Trimming removed 4 bases from V and 2 bases from J; junction bases left unmatched: 9. CDR1 MNHEY and CDR2 SVGAGI come from the germline V gene.

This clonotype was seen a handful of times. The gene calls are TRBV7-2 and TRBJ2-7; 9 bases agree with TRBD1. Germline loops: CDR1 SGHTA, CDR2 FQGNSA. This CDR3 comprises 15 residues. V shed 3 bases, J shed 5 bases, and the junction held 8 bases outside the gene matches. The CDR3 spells CASSFGTGRSDEQYF. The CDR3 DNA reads TGTGCCAGCAGCTTCGGGACAGGGAGATCGGACGAGCAGTACTTC.

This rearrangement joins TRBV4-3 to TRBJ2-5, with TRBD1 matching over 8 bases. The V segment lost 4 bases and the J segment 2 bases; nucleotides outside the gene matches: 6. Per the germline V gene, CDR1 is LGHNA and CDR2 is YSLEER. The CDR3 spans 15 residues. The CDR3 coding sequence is TGCGCCAGCAGCCCGACAGGGGACGATCAAGAGACCCAGTACTTC. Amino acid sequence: CASSPTGDDQETQYF.

Here the CDR3 reads CASSFEGGTEAFF. Written as DNA, the CDR3 is TGTGCCAGCAGTTTTGAGGGGGGGACTGAAGCTTTCTTT. This sequence joins TRBV7-9 and TRBJ1-1; perhaps TRBD1 as D (6 bases). V lost 6 bases and J 5 bases, leaving 13 bases between the germline ends. CDR3 length equals 13 residues. Germline V gene sequence: CDR1 SEHNR, CDR2 FQNEAQ (reference sequence).

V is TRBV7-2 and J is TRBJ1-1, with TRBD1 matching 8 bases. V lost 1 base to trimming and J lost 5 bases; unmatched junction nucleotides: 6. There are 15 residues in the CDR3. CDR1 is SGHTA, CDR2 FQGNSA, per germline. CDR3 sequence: CASSLGTGGRTEAFF. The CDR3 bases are TGTGCCAGCAGCTTAGGTACAGGGGGTCGGACTGAAGCTTTCTTT.

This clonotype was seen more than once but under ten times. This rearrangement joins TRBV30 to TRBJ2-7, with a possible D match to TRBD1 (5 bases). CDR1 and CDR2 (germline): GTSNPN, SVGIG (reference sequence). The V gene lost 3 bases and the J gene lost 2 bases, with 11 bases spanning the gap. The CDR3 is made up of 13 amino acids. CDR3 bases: TGTGCCTGGAGCCCAGGGTTTCCCTACGAGCAGTACTTC. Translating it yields CAWSPGFPYEQYF.

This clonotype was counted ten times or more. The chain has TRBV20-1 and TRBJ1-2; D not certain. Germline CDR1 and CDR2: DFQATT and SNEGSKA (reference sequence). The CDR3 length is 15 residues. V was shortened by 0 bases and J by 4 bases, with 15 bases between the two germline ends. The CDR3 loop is CSAREVGVETYGYTF. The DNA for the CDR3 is TGCAGTGCTAGAGAAGTAGGTGTAGAGACCTATGGCTACACCTTC.

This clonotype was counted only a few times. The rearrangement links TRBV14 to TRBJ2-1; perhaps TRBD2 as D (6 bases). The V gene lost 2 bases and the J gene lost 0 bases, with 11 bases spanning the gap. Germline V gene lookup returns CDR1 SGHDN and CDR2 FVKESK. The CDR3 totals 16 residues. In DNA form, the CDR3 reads TGTGCCAGCAGCCAAAATAGCGGAAGCTCCTACAATGAGCAGTTCTTC. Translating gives CASSQNSGSSYNEQFF.

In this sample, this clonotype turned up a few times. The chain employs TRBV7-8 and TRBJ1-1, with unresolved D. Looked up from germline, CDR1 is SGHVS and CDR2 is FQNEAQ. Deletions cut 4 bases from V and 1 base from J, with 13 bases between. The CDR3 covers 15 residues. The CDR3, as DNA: TGTGCCAGCAGCTCACAGACGAGAACGAACACTGAAGCTTTCTTT. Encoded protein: CASSSQTRTNTEAFF.

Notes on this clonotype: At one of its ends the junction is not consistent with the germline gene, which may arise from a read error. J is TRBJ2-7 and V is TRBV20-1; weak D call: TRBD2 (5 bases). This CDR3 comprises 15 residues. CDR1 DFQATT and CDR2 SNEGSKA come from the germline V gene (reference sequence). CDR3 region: CSARPILGGSYEQNF. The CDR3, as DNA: TGCAGTGCTAGGCCGATCCTTGGAGGATCCTACGAGCAGAACTTC.